This is a list of T cell receptor beta chains from one sample in a study of Graves' ophthalmopathy and Graves' hyperthyroidism. Using its own MiXCR run on the multiplex PCR reads, TCRdb lists one record per CDR3 protein. The sample yields about 620,000 distinct CDR3 sequences, approximately 22% seen once. The sequencing input was peripheral blood. These TCRs come from a woman aged 18-29 years with stable Graves' hyperthyroidism. Some clones in this sample may be carry-over from other donors' samples. The CDR3 runs from the conserved cysteine through the conserved F or W. A D gene is named only where the DNA matches it firmly. Size tells how often a clone was seen (once, few, many) or the class of an expanded clone, and some rows leave it out.

clone size	V gene	D gene	J gene	CDR3 protein	CDR3 DNA
many	TRBV11-1	NA	TRBJ1-2	CASSLGGATGIYGYTF	TGTGCCAGCAGCTTAGGTGGGGCTACAGGGATTTATGGCTACACCTTC
many	TRBV7-9	NA	TRBJ2-7	CASSLNGVRYEQYF	TGTGCCAGCAGCTTAAACGGGGTAAGGTACGAGCAGTACTTC
many	TRBV12-3/TRBV12-4	NA	TRBJ1-5	CASSSNRVHQPQHF	TGTGCCAGCAGTTCCAACAGGGTGCATCAGCCCCAGCATTTT
many	TRBV5-1	NA	TRBJ2-2	CASSQEGELFF	TGCGCCAGCAGCCAGGAGGGGGAGCTGTTTTTT
NA	TRBV6-5	NA	TRBJ1-1	CASSYWGRTNTEAFF	TGTGCCAGCAGTTACTGGGGCCGGACCAACACTGAAGCTTTCTTT
few	TRBV6-1	TRBD1	TRBJ1-2	CASSHPPGQGSGYTF	TGTGCCAGCAGCCACCCCCCGGGACAGGGGTCTGGCTACACCTTC
many	TRBV6-1	TRBD2	TRBJ2-5	CASSTTGLAPEETQYF	TGTGCCAGCAGCACCACGGGACTAGCGCCAGAAGAGACCCAGTACTTC
many	TRBV7-2	NA	TRBJ2-5	CASSLVSARKQETQYF	TGTGCCAGCAGCTTAGTTTCGGCCAGGAAGCAAGAGACCCAGTACTTC
many	TRBV12-3/TRBV12-4	TRBD1	TRBJ2-5	CASSSRTGAGETQYF	TGTGCCAGCAGTTCACGGACAGGGGCTGGGGAGACCCAGTACTTC
many	TRBV4-1	NA	TRBJ1-6	CASSQFTGSKSPLHF	TGCGCCAGCAGCCAATTCACAGGGTCAAAGTCACCCCTCCACTTT
many	TRBV9	TRBD1	TRBJ1-2	CASSDDRAGGYTF	TGTGCCAGCAGCGATGACAGGGCTGGGGGCTACACCTTC
many	TRBV4-1	NA	TRBJ2-5	CASSQDHNQETQYF	TGCGCCAGCAGCCAAGACCACAACCAAGAGACCCAGTACTTC
NA	TRBV27	TRBD2	TRBJ2-7	CASSHSGSSSYEQYF	TGTGCCAGCAGCCATAGCGGGAGCTCCTCCTACGAGCAGTACTTC
many	TRBV20-1	NA	TRBJ2-7	CSAEQPGRYSYEQYF	TGCAGTGCAGAACAACCCGGACGGTACTCCTACGAGCAGTACTTC
many	TRBV9	NA	TRBJ1-5	CASSVEGRQPQHF	TGTGCCAGCAGCGTAGAAGGGCGTCAGCCCCAGCATTTT
many	TRBV6-2/TRBV6-3	NA	TRBJ1-1	CASSYLLEAFF	TGTGCCAGCAGTTACTTACTTGAAGCTTTCTTT
many	TRBV2	NA	TRBJ2-7	CASSEAREQYF	TGTGCCAGCAGTGAAGCGCGGGAGCAGTACTTC
many	TRBV7-3	NA	TRBJ2-6	CASSLTLGPGANVLTF	TGTGCCAGCAGCTTAACTTTGGGACCCGGGGCCAACGTCCTGACTTTC
few	TRBV7-3	NA	TRBJ2-4	CASSLTPQNIQYF	TGTGCCAGCAGCTTAACTCCGCAAAACATTCAGTACTTC
few	TRBV20-1	TRBD1	TRBJ2-7	CSATPGQGTPYEQYF	TGCAGTGCAACGCCGGGACAGGGGACCCCCTACGAGCAGTACTTC
few	TRBV11-2	NA	TRBJ1-3	CASSRLRGPSGNTIYF	TGTGCCAGCAGCCGCCTGAGGGGTCCCTCTGGAAACACCATATATTTT
many	TRBV20-1	NA	TRBJ2-7	CSAREGGSDPTSQYF	TGCAGTGCTAGAGAAGGAGGCAGTGACCCTACGAGCCAGTACTTC
many	TRBV20-1	NA	TRBJ1-2	CSASSRGDVYGYTF	TGCAGTGCTAGTTCCAGGGGCGATGTCTATGGCTACACCTTC
few	TRBV6-1	NA	TRBJ1-6	CASSAYFPGGSPLHF	TGTGCCAGCAGTGCCTACTTCCCCGGGGGTTCACCCCTCCACTTT
NA	TRBV12-3/TRBV12-4	NA	TRBJ2-7	CASSLSPDSNEQYF	TGTGCCAGCAGTTTAAGCCCCGACAGCAACGAGCAGTACTTC
many	TRBV18	TRBD1	TRBJ2-4	CASSPLTGSENIQYF	TGTGCCAGCTCGCCTCTGACAGGGTCGGAGAACATTCAGTACTTC
NA	TRBV20-1	NA	TRBJ1-2	CSARDREQGLTYGYTF	TGCAGTGCTAGAGATCGGGAACAGGGTCTAACCTATGGCTACACCTTC
NA	TRBV10-3	NA	TRBJ2-7	CAIAAGGYEQYF	TGTGCCATCGCCGCCGGGGGCTACGAGCAGTACTTC
NA	TRBV4-1	NA	TRBJ1-1	CASSQENPDSDTEAFF	TGCGCCAGCAGCCAAGAGAATCCGGACTCAGACACTGAAGCTTTCTTT
many	TRBV6-5	TRBD1	TRBJ2-7	CASSYRGPYEQYF	TGTGCCAGCAGTTACAGGGGGCCCTACGAGCAGTACTTC
many	TRBV27	TRBD1	TRBJ1-6	CATSTPGQGLSPLHF	TGTGCCACCTCAACCCCGGGACAGGGCCTTTCACCCCTCCACTTT
many	TRBV7-9	NA	TRBJ1-2	CASSSRERALIAF	TGTGCCAGCAGCTCAAGGGAGAGGGCCCTTATCGCCTTC
NA	TRBV10-3	NA	TRBJ1-2	CAIRDEGVYGYTF	TGTGCCATCAGGGACGAGGGGGTCTATGGCTACACCTTC
many	TRBV20-1	NA	TRBJ2-5	CSARDSGPETQYF	TGCAGTGCTAGAGATTCCGGGCCAGAGACCCAGTACTTC
many	TRBV7-9	NA	TRBJ2-5	CASSLDASADQETQYF	TGTGCCAGCAGCTTAGATGCTAGCGCGGACCAAGAGACCCAGTACTTC
many	TRBV5-6	TRBD1	TRBJ1-1	CASSQGQAEAFF	TGTGCCAGCAGCCAGGGACAGGCTGAAGCTTTCTTT
few	TRBV7-3	NA	TRBJ1-5	CASSCTGRGRGNQPQHF	TGTGCCAGCAGCTGCACGGGCAGGGGTCGGGGCAATCAGCCCCAGCATTTT